This is a list of T cell receptor beta chains from one sample in a study of identical twins. TCRdb passed the 5' RACE reads through MiXCR, listing each CDR3 protein once. The table shows hundreds of thousands of distinct CDR3 sequences, with roughly 12% occurring only once. This sample was shared with a second study, whose subject was yellow fever vaccine responses in identical twins.

The sample comprised PBMCs. The source of these receptors is a woman younger than 35 in good health. Both conserved end residues are part of each CDR3. D genes are given only for firm matches. The size field is filled for only some rows; it gives once, few, many or a size class.

d_gene: .; v_gene: TRBV28; j_gene: TRBJ2-1; abundance: .; CDR3aa: CASRQGLRFGFKAYNEQFF; CDR3nt: TGTGCCAGCAGGCAGGGATTAAGGTTTGGGTTTAAAGCTTACAATGAGCAGTTCTTC
d_gene: .; v_gene: TRBV15; j_gene: TRBJ2-6; abundance: few; CDR3aa: CATSYQTSGANVLTF; CDR3nt: TGTGCCACCAGCTACCAGACCTCTGGGGCCAACGTCCTGACTTTC
d_gene: .; v_gene: TRBV9; j_gene: TRBJ2-1; abundance: few; CDR3aa: CASSVASLITNEQFF; CDR3nt: TGTGCCAGCAGCGTAGCCAGCCTTATCACCAATGAGCAGTTCTTC
d_gene: TRBD1; v_gene: TRBV20-1; j_gene: TRBJ2-5; abundance: many; CDR3aa: CSAGRTGKETQYF; CDR3nt: TGCAGTGCAGGGAGGACAGGGAAAGAGACCCAGTACTTC
d_gene: .; v_gene: TRBV12-3/TRBV12-4; j_gene: TRBJ1-5; abundance: .; CDR3aa: CASSFGQTIDQPQHF; CDR3nt: TGTGCCAGCAGCTTTGGACAGACAATCGATCAGCCCCAGCATTTT
d_gene: TRBD2; v_gene: TRBV18; j_gene: TRBJ2-3; abundance: many; CDR3aa: CASSPPTSGGDTQYF; CDR3nt: TGTGCCAGCTCACCACCGACAAGCGGGGGGGATACGCAGTATTTT
d_gene: TRBD1; v_gene: TRBV7-9; j_gene: TRBJ1-2; abundance: few; CDR3aa: CASSPQGQLRRYTF; CDR3nt: TGTGCCAGCAGCCCGCAGGGACAGCTGCGTCGCTACACCTTC
d_gene: .; v_gene: TRBV3-1; j_gene: TRBJ1-1; abundance: few; CDR3aa: CASSKGGMNTEAFF; CDR3nt: TGTGCCAGCAGCAAGGGGGGCATGAACACTGAAGCTTTCTTT
d_gene: TRBD2; v_gene: TRBV7-3; j_gene: TRBJ2-1; abundance: many; CDR3aa: CASSLYPSGYNEQFF; CDR3nt: TGTGCCAGCAGCTTATATCCTAGCGGATACAATGAGCAGTTCTTC
d_gene: TRBD2; v_gene: TRBV4-2; j_gene: TRBJ2-2; abundance: few; CDR3aa: CASSQDRASGGTGELFF; CDR3nt: TGTGCCAGCAGCCAAGATCGGGCTAGCGGGGGGACCGGGGAGCTGTTTTTT
d_gene: TRBD2; v_gene: TRBV2; j_gene: TRBJ2-2; abundance: few; CDR3aa: CASSEGLAGDTGELFF; CDR3nt: TGTGCCAGCAGTGAAGGACTAGCGGGAGACACCGGGGAGCTGTTTTTT
d_gene: .; v_gene: TRBV21-1; j_gene: TRBJ1-5; abundance: .; CDR3aa: CASRFRAPDQPQHF; CDR3nt: TGTGCCAGCAGATTCCGGGCCCCGGATCAGCCCCAGCATTTT
d_gene: .; v_gene: TRBV11-3; j_gene: TRBJ2-2; abundance: .; CDR3aa: CASSLPVGRGNTGELFF; CDR3nt: TGTGCCAGCAGCTTACCCGTTGGCAGGGGGAACACCGGGGAGCTGTTTTTT
d_gene: .; v_gene: TRBV20-1; j_gene: TRBJ1-1; abundance: few; CDR3aa: CSAGGAMNTEAFF; CDR3nt: TGCAGTGCTGGAGGGGCCATGAACACTGAAGCTTTCTTT
d_gene: .; v_gene: TRBV24-1; j_gene: TRBJ2-5; abundance: many; CDR3aa: CATSDPSAGSPQETQYF; CDR3nt: TGTGCCACCAGTGACCCTTCGGCGGGTTCCCCACAAGAGACCCAGTACTTC
d_gene: .; v_gene: TRBV12-3/TRBV12-4; j_gene: TRBJ1-4; abundance: many; CDR3aa: CASSSGFGATNEKLFF; CDR3nt: TGTGCCAGCAGTTCTGGCTTCGGAGCAACTAATGAAAAACTGTTTTTT
d_gene: .; v_gene: TRBV19; j_gene: TRBJ2-7; abundance: few; CDR3aa: CASSITGRREQYF; CDR3nt: TGTGCCAGTAGTATTACAGGGAGGAGGGAGCAGTACTTC
d_gene: TRBD1; v_gene: TRBV5-4; j_gene: TRBJ2-1; abundance: .; CDR3aa: CASSFWTGNEQFF; CDR3nt: TGTGCCAGCAGCTTTTGGACAGGGAATGAGCAGTTCTTC
d_gene: .; v_gene: TRBV6-1; j_gene: TRBJ1-1; abundance: .; CDR3aa: CASRPGLGTEAFF; CDR3nt: TGTGCCAGCAGACCAGGGTTGGGCACTGAAGCTTTCTTT
d_gene: .; v_gene: TRBV7-7; j_gene: TRBJ2-3; abundance: .; CDR3aa: CASSLAFAGNPTDTQYF; CDR3nt: TGTGCCAGCAGCTTAGCGTTCGCCGGGAACCCCACAGATACGCAGTATTTT
d_gene: .; v_gene: TRBV12-3/TRBV12-4; j_gene: TRBJ2-1; abundance: .; CDR3aa: CASQPNEGFEQFF; CDR3nt: TGTGCCAGCCAACCGAATGAGGGCTTTGAGCAGTTCTTC
d_gene: TRBD2; v_gene: TRBV12-3/TRBV12-4; j_gene: TRBJ2-1; abundance: few; CDR3aa: CASRSGSFGSEQFF; CDR3nt: TGTGCCAGCAGGAGCGGGAGCTTCGGGTCGGAGCAGTTCTTC
d_gene: TRBD1; v_gene: TRBV7-9; j_gene: TRBJ2-2; abundance: few; CDR3aa: CASSLSPDRGAGELFF; CDR3nt: TGTGCCAGCAGCTTATCCCCGGACAGGGGGGCCGGGGAGCTGTTTTTT
d_gene: TRBD2; v_gene: TRBV12-3/TRBV12-4; j_gene: TRBJ2-1; abundance: few; CDR3aa: CASRTGTSGIEQFF; CDR3nt: TGTGCCAGCAGAACCGGGACTAGCGGGATTGAGCAGTTCTTC
d_gene: .; v_gene: TRBV28; j_gene: TRBJ1-5; abundance: .; CDR3aa: CASSPRGQGLKPQHF; CDR3nt: TGTGCCAGCAGTCCGAGAGGGCAGGGTCTTAAGCCCCAGCATTTT
d_gene: TRBD2; v_gene: TRBV10-3; j_gene: TRBJ2-1; abundance: .; CDR3aa: CATTGTSAHNEQFF; CDR3nt: TGTGCCACTACCGGGACTAGCGCCCACAATGAGCAGTTCTTC
d_gene: .; v_gene: TRBV20-1; j_gene: TRBJ2-3; abundance: .; CDR3aa: CSARVYSTDTQYF; CDR3nt: TGCAGTGCTAGGGTATATAGCACAGATACGCAGTATTTT
d_gene: TRBD1; v_gene: TRBV11-2; j_gene: TRBJ1-4; abundance: .; CDR3aa: CASSLVSGQGATNEKLFF; CDR3nt: TGTGCCAGCAGCTTAGTTTCCGGACAGGGTGCAACTAATGAAAAACTGTTTTTT
d_gene: TRBD1; v_gene: TRBV5-1; j_gene: TRBJ2-1; abundance: .; CDR3aa: CASSVGQGNEQFF; CDR3nt: TGCGCCAGCAGCGTGGGACAGGGCAATGAGCAGTTCTTC
d_gene: TRBD1; v_gene: TRBV15; j_gene: TRBJ1-6; abundance: .; CDR3aa: CATSRKDPQGAALHF; CDR3nt: TGTGCCACCAGCAGAAAAGATCCACAGGGGGCAGCCCTCCACTTT
d_gene: TRBD1; v_gene: TRBV2; j_gene: TRBJ2-2; abundance: few; CDR3aa: CASRPDRGRELFF; CDR3nt: TGTGCCAGCAGGCCGGACAGGGGTCGGGAGCTGTTTTTT
d_gene: .; v_gene: TRBV27; j_gene: TRBJ2-2; abundance: few; CDR3aa: CASSDRLNTGELFF; CDR3nt: TGTGCCAGCAGCGACAGGTTGAACACCGGGGAGCTGTTTTTT
d_gene: .; v_gene: TRBV9; j_gene: TRBJ2-2; abundance: .; CDR3aa: CASSVHGGPRGTGELFF; CDR3nt: TGTGCCAGCAGCGTACACGGGGGGCCCCGTGGCACCGGGGAGCTGTTTTTT
d_gene: TRBD1; v_gene: TRBV2; j_gene: TRBJ2-7; abundance: many; CDR3aa: CASTPDRGSSYEQYF; CDR3nt: TGTGCCAGCACACCAGACAGGGGGAGCTCCTACGAGCAGTACTTC
d_gene: .; v_gene: TRBV7-2; j_gene: TRBJ2-2; abundance: many; CDR3aa: CASSSGGPSPGELFF; CDR3nt: TGTGCCAGCAGCTCCGGGGGACCGTCCCCTGGGGAGCTGTTTTTT
d_gene: .; v_gene: TRBV20-1; j_gene: TRBJ2-1; abundance: .; CDR3aa: CSAQASEDSSNEQFF; CDR3nt: TGCAGTGCTCAGGCTAGCGAGGATAGCTCGAATGAGCAGTTCTTC
d_gene: .; v_gene: TRBV5-1; j_gene: TRBJ1-1; abundance: few; CDR3aa: CASSWGDLGRLETEAFF; CDR3nt: TGCGCCAGCAGCTGGGGGGACCTTGGGCGTCTAGAAACTGAAGCTTTCTTT
d_gene: .; v_gene: TRBV11-2; j_gene: TRBJ2-3; abundance: once; CDR3aa: CASSLNSARDTQYF; CDR3nt: TGTGCCAGCAGCTTAAACTCCGCGAGAGATACGCAGTATTTT
d_gene: .; v_gene: TRBV4-1; j_gene: TRBJ1-1; abundance: .; CDR3aa: CASSQEIWGNTEAFF; CDR3nt: TGCGCCAGCAGCCAAGAAATTTGGGGAAACACTGAAGCTTTCTTT
d_gene: TRBD2; v_gene: TRBV5-1; j_gene: TRBJ2-1; abundance: many; CDR3aa: CASSLGLAGGFTYNEQFF; CDR3nt: TGCGCCAGCAGCTTGGGACTAGCGGGGGGGTTCACCTACAATGAGCAGTTCTTC
d_gene: TRBD2; v_gene: TRBV29-1; j_gene: TRBJ2-1; abundance: .; CDR3aa: CSVERGAGGGEQFF; CDR3nt: TGCAGCGTTGAGCGGGGAGCTGGGGGGGGGGAGCAGTTCTTC
d_gene: .; v_gene: TRBV12-3/TRBV12-4; j_gene: TRBJ2-4; abundance: few; CDR3aa: CASSHRVPHGIQYF; CDR3nt: TGTGCCAGCAGCCACAGGGTGCCCCACGGCATTCAGTACTTC
d_gene: TRBD1; v_gene: TRBV10-3; j_gene: TRBJ2-2; abundance: .; CDR3aa: CAISEFPNTGTALDSGELFF; CDR3nt: TGTGCCATCAGTGAGTTTCCTAATACCGGGACAGCCCTCGATTCCGGGGAGCTGTTTTTT
d_gene: TRBD2; v_gene: TRBV6-6; j_gene: TRBJ2-3; abundance: .; CDR3aa: CASSSGLHNTDTQYF; CDR3nt: TGTGCCAGCAGCTCGGGACTACACAACACAGATACGCAGTATTTT